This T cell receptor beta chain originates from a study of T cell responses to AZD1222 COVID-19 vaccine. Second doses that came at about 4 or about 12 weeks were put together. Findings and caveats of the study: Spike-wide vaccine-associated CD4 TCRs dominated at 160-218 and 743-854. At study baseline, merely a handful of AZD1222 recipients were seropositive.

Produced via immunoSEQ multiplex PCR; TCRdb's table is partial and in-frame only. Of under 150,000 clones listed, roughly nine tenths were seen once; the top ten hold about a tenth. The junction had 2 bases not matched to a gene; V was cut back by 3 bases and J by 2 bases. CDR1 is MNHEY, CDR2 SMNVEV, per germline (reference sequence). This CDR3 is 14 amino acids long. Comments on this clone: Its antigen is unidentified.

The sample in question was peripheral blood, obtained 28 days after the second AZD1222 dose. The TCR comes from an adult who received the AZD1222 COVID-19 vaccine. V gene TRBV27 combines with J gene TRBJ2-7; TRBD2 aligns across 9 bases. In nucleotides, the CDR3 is TGTGCCAGCAGTTTTGCGGGAGGGACCTACGAGCAGTACTTC. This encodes CASSFAGGTYEQYF.